What follows describes a single T cell receptor (beta chain). These data come from a study of T cell changes during pregnancy in multiple sclerosis. TCRdb's copy holds only in-frame clones and misses some; the assay was immunoSEQ multiplex PCR. The table shows around 80,000 clones, with around 92% occurring only once. The CDR3 has 15 residues. CDR1 and CDR2 (germline): ENHRY, SYGVKD. The ends were cut back, 2 bases at V and 7 bases at J, with 14 bases in the middle. This chain uses TRBV10-3 with TRBJ2-2; perhaps TRBD2 as D (7 bases). The sequencing used peripheral blood, collected before pregnancy. This sequence originates from a female donor with multiple sclerosis, enrolled in a pregnancy study. The CDR3 sequence is CAISEIGGGGGELFF. CDR3 nucleotides: TGTGCCATCAGTGAGATTGGGGGGGGCGGCGGGGAGCTGTTTTTT.